Listed below are T cell receptor beta chains from one sample, sequenced in a study of T cell clonotyping in hematopoietic cell transplantation. Clones were read by immunoSEQ multiplex PCR, and TCRdb kept only the in-frame ones, dropping some. The sample shows roughly 38,000 clones, about 87% of them seen only once. The sample comprised peripheral blood mononuclear cells. These receptor sequences come from a woman aged 40 to 55 in good health. Some clones in this sample may be carry-over from other donors' samples. The conserved cysteine and the conserved F or W are not part of the CDR3 here. A D gene is named only where the DNA matches it firmly.

d_gene: -
v_gene: TRBV25-1
CDR3aa: ASSEYPPPRNTIY

d_gene: TRBD2
v_gene: TRBV4-1
CDR3aa: ASSQDLAGNTGELF

d_gene: -
v_gene: TRBV5-1
CDR3aa: ASRRESSYEQY

d_gene: TRBD1
v_gene: TRBV5-1
CDR3aa: ASRAGQGTYEQY

d_gene: -
v_gene: TRBV4-1
CDR3aa: ASSPNGGLKNQPQH

d_gene: -
v_gene: TRBV2
CDR3aa: ASSGTFSSYNEQF

d_gene: TRBD1
v_gene: TRBV5-1
CDR3aa: ASSPTGGASYEQY

d_gene: -
v_gene: TRBV2
CDR3aa: ASNLGGLTYEQY

d_gene: -
v_gene: TRBV19
CDR3aa: ASIGRGLYEQY

d_gene: -
v_gene: TRBV2
CDR3aa: ASTIRYFLGEETQY

d_gene: TRBD1
v_gene: TRBV9
CDR3aa: ASSADVGQNNEKLF

d_gene: TRBD2
v_gene: TRBV2
CDR3aa: AGGTSGSRETQY

d_gene: TRBD2
v_gene: TRBV6-5
CDR3aa: ASSYSGLAGTDTQY

d_gene: -
v_gene: TRBV4-1
CDR3aa: ASSLAGAGHSENIQY

d_gene: TRBD2
v_gene: TRBV10-2
CDR3aa: ASTGGTTEQF

d_gene: TRBD2
v_gene: TRBV5-4
CDR3aa: ASSSLHTRGSYEQY

d_gene: -
v_gene: TRBV5-1
CDR3aa: ASEVGGGANVLT

d_gene: TRBD2
v_gene: TRBV15
CDR3aa: ATSRSAGGETQY

d_gene: -
v_gene: TRBV28
CDR3aa: ASSLPSGIGAEKLF

d_gene: TRBD2
v_gene: TRBV28
CDR3aa: ASSLARTSGYEQY

d_gene: -
v_gene: TRBV7-2
CDR3aa: ASSQMAGTAH

d_gene: -
v_gene: TRBV28
CDR3aa: ASGRSSLDTQY

d_gene: TRBD2
v_gene: TRBV5-6
CDR3aa: ASSLGLVGDTQY

d_gene: TRBD1
v_gene: TRBV6-5
CDR3aa: ASSYGGQGARGYT

d_gene: TRBD1
v_gene: TRBV9
CDR3aa: ASSEQRDRVDTQY

d_gene: TRBD1
v_gene: TRBV11-2
CDR3aa: ASSPDRVGTQY

d_gene: -
v_gene: TRBV7-8
CDR3aa: ASSLVSGEAF

d_gene: TRBD2
v_gene: TRBV2
CDR3aa: ASSGGLAGAYEQY

d_gene: -
v_gene: TRBV15
CDR3aa: ATSRDLRDLGEKLF

d_gene: -
v_gene: TRBV5-1
CDR3aa: ASSFRGKNTEAF

d_gene: -
v_gene: TRBV7-2
CDR3aa: ASSLATTNEKLF

d_gene: TRBD2
v_gene: TRBV11-1
CDR3aa: ASSLKAGAQETQY

d_gene: -
v_gene: TRBV10-3
CDR3aa: ATGGLLNYGYT

d_gene: TRBD2
v_gene: TRBV11-3
CDR3aa: ASSSGRYNEQF

d_gene: -
v_gene: TRBV6-1
CDR3aa: ASSGQVYEQY

d_gene: -
v_gene: TRBV30
CDR3aa: AWSPRGSGSYEQY

d_gene: -
v_gene: TRBV28
CDR3aa: ASDGGASYNEQF

d_gene: TRBD1
v_gene: TRBV25-1
CDR3aa: ASSPPTGTGAEGYT

d_gene: -
v_gene: TRBV29-1
CDR3aa: SVEDVYQEGTDTQY

d_gene: -
v_gene: TRBV19
CDR3aa: ASSMVGNQPQH

d_gene: -
v_gene: TRBV28
CDR3aa: ASSATGREETQY

d_gene: -
v_gene: TRBV4-1
CDR3aa: ASSQESRPTYEQY

d_gene: TRBD2
v_gene: TRBV9
CDR3aa: ASSAGLAPYNEQF

d_gene: TRBD2
v_gene: TRBV6-1
CDR3aa: ASRGGLAGYEQY

d_gene: -
v_gene: TRBV19
CDR3aa: ASSIDLKDAYGYT

d_gene: -
v_gene: TRBV7-9
CDR3aa: ASSLDLEGRETQY